The rows below give T cell receptor beta chains drawn from one sample of a study of cytomegalovirus exposure and HLA in healthy donors. Clones were sequenced by immunoSEQ multiplex PCR, and TCRdb holds only the in-frame ones, with some missing. This table has around 200,000 clones, 86% appearing once. The sample was PBMCs. The origin of the receptors is a woman aged 25 to 39 in good health and CMV-seronegative. CDR3s include the opening cysteine and the closing phenylalanine or tryptophan. D genes are given only for firm matches. Expanded clones get a size class; other rows say once, few or many, or leave the size out.

NA	15	NA	TRBV28	TRBJ2-2	TGTGCCAGCAGTTTGTTGGGACTGCAGACCGGGGAGCTGTTTTTT	CASSLLGLQTGELFF
NA	15	TRBD2	TRBV27	TRBJ2-1	TGTGCCAGCATCTACAGACTAGCGGGAGTTGTTGAGCAGTTCTTC	CASIYRLAGVVEQFF
NA	15	TRBD2	TRBV5-1	TRBJ2-5	TGCGCCAGCAGCTTCGGACTAGCGGGAGTGGAGACCCAGTACTTC	CASSFGLAGVETQYF
NA	13	TRBD1	TRBV2	TRBJ2-7	TGTGCCAGCCGACAGGGGGCCGGGTACGAGCAGTACTTC	CASRQGAGYEQYF
NA	14	TRBD1	TRBV11-2	TRBJ1-1	TGTGCCAGCAGCGCCACTACAGGGGCCGCCTTGGACGTCTTT	CASSATTGAALDVF
NA	16	TRBD1	TRBV11-2	TRBJ2-7	TGTGCCAGCAGCCTAGCTACCGGGACAGTCCCCTACGAGCAGTACTTC	CASSLATGTVPYEQYF
NA	14	NA	TRBV5-1	TRBJ2-5	TGCGCCAGCAGCTTGGCGGGGGGCCTGGAGACCCAGTACTTC	CASSLAGGLETQYF
NA	11	NA	TRBV6-1	TRBJ1-2	TGTGCCAGTAGGAGAGACTATGGCTACACCTTC	CASRRDYGYTF
NA	16	TRBD1	TRBV11-2	TRBJ1-1	TGTGCCAGCAGCTTGTACAGGGGGCGGGAGAACACTGAAGCTTTCTTT	CASSLYRGRENTEAFF
once	14	TRBD2	TRBV28	TRBJ2-7	TGTGCCAGCAGTCGGACTAGCGGACTGTACGAGCAGTACTTC	CASSRTSGLYEQYF
once	16	TRBD1	TRBV6-6	TRBJ2-1	TGTGCCAGCAGTTACTCGACAGGGGGTTCTTCCAATGAGCAGTTCTTC	CASSYSTGGSSNEQFF
NA	15	TRBD1	TRBV19	TRBJ1-4	TGTGCCAGTAGCCCCGGGACAGTTCTTAATGAAAAACTGTTTTTT	CASSPGTVLNEKLFF
NA	16	TRBD1	TRBV18	TRBJ2-4	TGTGCCAGCTCACACCGCATGACAGGGGATCGAAACATTCAGTACTTC	CASSHRMTGDRNIQYF
NA	15	TRBD1	TRBV5-1	TRBJ1-1	TGCGCCAGCAGCGCTTCCGGGACAGAGAACACTGAAGCTTTCTTT	CASSASGTENTEAFF
NA	12	TRBD1	TRBV18	TRBJ2-7	TGTGCCAGCTCACCGGACAGGGGGGCGGCGTACTTC	CASSPDRGAAYF
once	15	TRBD1	TRBV2	TRBJ2-3	TGTGCCAGCAGTGATTTCGGACAGGGGGCAGATACGCAGTATTTT	CASSDFGQGADTQYF
NA	15	NA	TRBV5-1	TRBJ2-1	TGCGCCAGCAGCTTGGGAGGGGGTGTGTACAATGAGCAGTTCTTC	CASSLGGGVYNEQFF
NA	15	NA	TRBV28	TRBJ2-7	TGTGCCAGCAGTGCTCCAGGGGGCGGGGGGGGCGAGCAGTACTTC	CASSAPGGGGGEQYF
NA	13	NA	TRBV13	TRBJ1-1	TGTGCCAGCAGCTTAGGGGGAATGAACAGGGCTTTCTTT	CASSLGGMNRAFF
NA	14	NA	TRBV19	TRBJ1-3	TGTGCCAGCAGGACTCAAACCTCTGGAAACACCATATATTTT	CASRTQTSGNTIYF
NA	15	NA	TRBV5-1	TRBJ2-1	TGCGCCAGCAGCTTGGCCTCCACAGAATACAATGAGCAGTTCTTC	CASSLASTEYNEQFF
NA	13	NA	TRBV11-2	TRBJ2-1	TGTGCCAGCAGCTTAGACGCGGTCAATGAGCAGTTCTTC	CASSLDAVNEQFF
few	16	TRBD2	TRBV28	TRBJ2-7	TGTGCCAGCAGTTTTATTTTCGGGGGGGCCGACGACGAGCAGTACTTC	CASSFIFGGADDEQYF
NA	16	TRBD1	TRBV5-1	TRBJ2-2	TGCGCCAGCACCTATTGGACAGGGCTTGCCACCGGGGAGCTGTTTTTT	CASTYWTGLATGELFF
once	14	TRBD1	TRBV27	TRBJ1-6	TGTGCCAGCAGTCCCATCGGGACAGATTCACCCCTCCACTTT	CASSPIGTDSPLHF
NA	13	TRBD2	TRBV10-3	TRBJ2-7	TGTGCCACCCGACTAGCGGAAAACTACGAGCAGTACTTC	CATRLAENYEQYF
NA	13	NA	TRBV5-1	TRBJ2-5	TGCGCCAGCAGCTTGGCCTCTAGGGAGACCCAGTACTTC	CASSLASRETQYF
few	16	NA	TRBV7-3	TRBJ2-3	TGTGCCAGCAGCTTAAAAGCTACCCTTAGCACAGATACGCAGTATTTT	CASSLKATLSTDTQYF